This entry lists 14 T cell receptor beta chains sequenced from one sample in a study of neoadjuvant anti-PD-1 for oral cavity cancer. The time point denotes: after neoadjuvant nivolumab, at surgical resection. Generated by immunoSEQ multiplex PCR, the TCRdb table keeps only in-frame clones and is missing some. Seen here are 14,000 or so clones, approximately 74% observed once, and the top ten hold approximately 2.9%. Sequencing was performed on PBMCs, taken after nivolumab (anti-PD-1) treatment. Every receptor here comes from a person aged 40 to 85 with oral cavity squamous cell carcinoma.

This chain uses TRBV6-5 with TRBJ2-5; D assignment may be TRBD1 or TRBD2 (6 bases each). Looked up from germline, CDR1 is MNHEY and CDR2 is SVGAGI. The CDR3 loop spans 15 amino acids. Trimming removed 2 bases at V and 5 bases at J, with 15 bases between. The chain's CDR3 is CASSYPQTGRETQYF. The CDR3 DNA reads TGTGCCAGCAGTTACCCGCAAACAGGGAGGGAGACCCAGTACTTC.

This chain links TRBV25-1 with TRBJ1-5; the D is unclear. With 3 bases removed from V and 2 bases from J, the gap between germline ends came to 8 bases. Germline CDR1 and CDR2: MGHDK and SYGVNS. The CDR3 is 14 amino acids. CDR3 DNA sequence: TGTGCCAGCAGTGAGGCAGGTGGCAATCAGCCCCAGCATTTT. Its translation is CASSEAGGNQPQHF. The variable domain in full, completed from reference TRBV25-1 and TRBJ1-5, reads EADIYQTPRYLVIGTGKKITLECSQTMGHDKMYWYQQDPGMELHLIHYSYGVNSTEKGDLSSESTVSRIRTEHFPLTLESARPSHTSQYLCASSEAGGNQPQHFGDGTRLSIL.

A single count supports this clone. The chain carries TRBV11-2 and TRBJ2-3, with D perhaps given as TRBD1 or TRBD2 (5 bases each). CDR1 is SGHAT, CDR2 FQNNGV, per germline. This CDR3 is built from 15 residues. The V and J ends lost 1 base and 2 bases respectively, with 10 bases between them. CDR3 sequence: CASSLGDAITDTQYF. The CDR3 DNA is TGTGCCAGCAGCTTAGGGGACGCTATCACAGATACGCAGTATTTT.

V is TRBV28 and J is TRBJ1-3, with D perhaps TRBD1 (5 bases). Germline-derived CDR1 and CDR2 are MDHEN and SYDVKM. V dropped 6 bases and J dropped 0 bases, with 9 bases sitting between them. The CDR3 loop spans 14 amino acids. The CDR3 region has the DNA TGTGCCAGCAGACGGACACTCTCTGGAAACACCATATATTTT. This translates into CASRRTLSGNTIYF.

This clone was seen a few times. The chain couples TRBV7-6 to TRBJ1-2; D ambiguous. Trimming took off 1 base at V and 4 bases at J, with 4 bases between the two ends. Germline loops: CDR1 SGHVS, CDR2 FNYEAQ. The CDR3 covers 12 residues. As DNA, the CDR3 is TGTGCCAGCAGCTTAGGGGGCTATGGCTACACCTTC. Its protein product is CASSLGGYGYTF.

This clone came up a few times. The chain couples TRBV4-2 to TRBJ1-2, with TRBD1 identical over 10 bases. V lost 1 base to trimming and J lost 2 bases; unmatched junction nucleotides: 10. The germline V gene encodes CDR1 LGHNA and CDR2 YNFKEQ. The CDR3 extends over 18 amino acids. The CDR3: CASSQGPPGTGDNYGYTF. DNA for the CDR3: TGTGCCAGCAGCCAAGGGCCTCCGGGGACAGGGGACAACTATGGCTACACCTTC.

The V call is TRBV27, the J call TRBJ2-7; TRBD2 matches at 8 bases. The CDR3 totals 14 residues. Germline-derived CDR1 and CDR2 are MNHEY and SMNVEV (reference sequence). Germline trimming cut 6 bases from V and 4 bases from J; bases unmatched to any gene: 8. The CDR3 region is CASSSSGGSYEQYF. The CDR3 coding sequence is TGTGCCAGCAGCTCCTCGGGAGGGTCGTACGAGCAGTACTTC.

This clone was detected once. Additional DNA sequences in this sample encode the identical CDR3. The gene calls are TRBV7-9 and TRBJ1-4; D unclear. CDR1 is SEHNR and CDR2 is FQNEAQ in the germline V gene (reference sequence). CDR3 length equals 15 residues. V lost 3 bases, J lost 0 bases, and 8 bases lay in between. The CDR3 sequence: CASSFPSTTNEKLFF. In DNA, the CDR3 is TGTGCCAGCAGCTTTCCCAGTACAACTAATGAAAAACTGTTTTTT.

The chain recombines TRBV7-9 with TRBJ2-2, with D uncertain. The V end was cut by 1 base, the J end by 5 bases, with 11 bases between. Germline V CDR1 and CDR2: SEHNR, FQNEAQ (reference sequence). The CDR3 totals 15 residues. The CDR3 DNA reads TGTGCCAGCAGCTTAGTACGGGTTTCTACCGGGGAGCTGTTTTTT. It codes for CASSLVRVSTGELFF. Combining the CDR3 with reference TRBV7-9 and TRBJ2-2 gives the whole variable domain DTGVSQNPRHKITKRGQNVTFRCDPISEHNRLYWYRQTLGQGPEFLTYFQNEAQLEKSRLLSDRFSAERPKGSFSTLEIQRTEQGDSAMYLCASSLVRVSTGELFFGEGSRLTVL.

The chain has TRBV9 and TRBJ2-7, with D unresolved. CDR1 SGDLS and CDR2 YYNGEE come from the germline V gene. The CDR3 is 15 residues long. The ends were cut back, 2 bases at V and 0 bases at J, with 12 bases in the middle. Here the CDR3 DNA reads TGTGCCAGCAGCGTTTCGGACGGAGACTCCTACGAGCAGTACTTC. Protein: CASSVSDGDSYEQYF. Full variable domain (outside the CDR3, taken from reference TRBV9 and TRBJ2-7): DSGVTQTPKHLITATGQRVTLRCSPRSGDLSVYWYQQSLDQGLQFLIQYYNGEERAKGNILERFSAQQFPDLHSELNLSSLELGDSALYFCASSVSDGDSYEQYFGPGTRLTVT.

This clone was recorded once. The V call is TRBV5-6, the J call TRBJ1-2; D gene uncertain. The CDR3 loop spans 15 amino acids. The germline V gene encodes CDR1 SGHDT and CDR2 YYEEEE. The V gene lost 4 bases and the J gene lost 4 bases, with 17 bases spanning the gap. DNA for the CDR3: TGTGCCAGCAGCGATACAGTCCTAAGTGCCTATGGCTACACCTTC. Encoded protein: CASSDTVLSAYGYTF.

The chain combines TRBV11-3 with TRBJ2-2; D may be TRBD1 (6 bases). The CDR3 sequence is 18 residues long. Trimming removed 1 base at V and 2 bases at J, with 17 bases between. CDR1 and CDR2 from the germline V gene are SGHNT and YENEEA. The CDR3 DNA follows: TGTGCCAGCAGCTTAGGGTCAACCCCAGGGGCCAACACCGGGGAGCTGTTTTTT. This encodes CASSLGSTPGANTGELFF.

This clone was counted between two and nine times. CDR3 amino acids: CASDWGLAGESEQYF. As DNA, the CDR3 is TGTGCCAGCGACTGGGGACTAGCGGGAGAGTCCGAGCAGTACTTC. The rearrangement links TRBV2 to TRBJ2-7; 14 nucleotides agree with TRBD2. This CDR3 has 15 residues. Germline CDR1 SNHLY, CDR2 FYNNEI. V shed 8 bases and J 6 bases; nucleotides not matched to a gene: 9.

This clone was counted a few times. The chain has TRBV11-2 and TRBJ1-1; D remains ambiguous. V lost 2 bases and J 0 bases, leaving 10 bases between the germline ends. This CDR3 has 15 amino acids. The germline V gene encodes CDR1 SGHAT and CDR2 FQNNGV. As DNA, the CDR3 is TGTGCCAGCAGCTTAAGGGCGACCATGAACACTGAAGCTTTCTTT. As protein: CASSLRATMNTEAFF. The whole variable domain, remainder taken from reference TRBV11-2 and TRBJ1-1, is EAGVAQSPRYKIIEKRQSVAFWCNPISGHATLYWYQQILGQGPKLLIQFQNNGVVDDSQLPKDRFSAERLKGVDSTLKIQPAKLEDSAVYLCASSLRATMNTEAFFGQGTRLTVV.